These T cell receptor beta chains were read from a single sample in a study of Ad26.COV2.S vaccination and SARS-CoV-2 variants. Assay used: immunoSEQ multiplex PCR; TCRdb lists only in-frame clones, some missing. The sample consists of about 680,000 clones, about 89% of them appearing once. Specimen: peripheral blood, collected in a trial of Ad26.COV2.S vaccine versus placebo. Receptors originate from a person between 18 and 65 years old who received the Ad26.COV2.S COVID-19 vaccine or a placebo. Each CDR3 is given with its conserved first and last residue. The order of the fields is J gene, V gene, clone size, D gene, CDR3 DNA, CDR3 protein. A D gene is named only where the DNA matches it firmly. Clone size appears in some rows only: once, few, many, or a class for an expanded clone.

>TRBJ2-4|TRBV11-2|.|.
TGTGCCAGCAGCTGGTTCGGGACCGACAAAAACATTCAGTACTTC
CASSWFGTDKNIQYF
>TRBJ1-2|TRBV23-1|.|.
TGCGCCAGCAGTCATAATATAGGGTCCCGGGGCTACACCTTC
CASSHNIGSRGYTF
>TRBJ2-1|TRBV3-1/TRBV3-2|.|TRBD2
TGTGCCAGCAGCCCTGAATCGGGAGGGTACTACAATGAGCAGTTCTTC
CASSPESGGYYNEQFF
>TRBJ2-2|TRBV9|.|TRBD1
TGTGCCAGCAGCGTAGGAGACAGGGGGACCGGGGAGCTGTTTTTT
CASSVGDRGTGELFF
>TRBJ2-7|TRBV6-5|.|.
TGTGCCAGCAAACCGGCAGGTTCGGGCGAGCAGTACTTC
CASKPAGSGEQYF
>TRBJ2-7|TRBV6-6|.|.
TGTGCCAGCAGTCGAGGGGTAGCGAGGAGCTCCTACGAGCAGTACTTC
CASSRGVARSSYEQYF
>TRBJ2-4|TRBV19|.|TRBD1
TGTGCCAGTAGTATAGAACAGGGGTTAAACATTCAGTACTTC
CASSIEQGLNIQYF
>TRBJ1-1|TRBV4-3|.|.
TGCGCCAGCAGCCCATTAGGGAGCCCAACTGAAGCTTTCTTT
CASSPLGSPTEAFF
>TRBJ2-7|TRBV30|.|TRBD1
TGTGCCTGGAGCGTGGACAGGCGAAGCTCCTACGAGCAGTACTTC
CAWSVDRRSSYEQYF
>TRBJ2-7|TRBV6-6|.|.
TGTGCCAGCAGTTACGGGACCTTCGGGAACGAGCAGTACTTC
CASSYGTFGNEQYF
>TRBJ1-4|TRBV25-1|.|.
TGTGCCAGCAGTGACAGGACAGCAACTAATGAAAAACTGTTTTTT
CASSDRTATNEKLFF
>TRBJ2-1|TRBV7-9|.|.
TGTGCCAGCAGTACCACAGGGACTTACAATGAGCAGTTCTTC
CASSTTGTYNEQFF
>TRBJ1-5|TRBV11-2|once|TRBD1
TGTGCCAGCAGCTTGACAGGGTTTCAGCCCCAGCATTTT
CASSLTGFQPQHF
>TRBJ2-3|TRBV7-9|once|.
TGTGCCAGCAGCCTCCGGACTACTAGCACAGATACGCAGTATTTT
CASSLRTTSTDTQYF
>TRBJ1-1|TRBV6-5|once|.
TGTGCCAGTAGGGACGTCGCTGAAGCTTTCTTT
CASRDVAEAFF
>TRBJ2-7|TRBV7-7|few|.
TGTGCCAGCAGCTTAGCGGGGAGCTACGAGCAGTACTTC
CASSLAGSYEQYF
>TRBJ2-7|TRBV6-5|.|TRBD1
TGTGCCAGCACCCTTATTGACAGGGGGGAGTACGAGCAGTACTTC
CASTLIDRGEYEQYF
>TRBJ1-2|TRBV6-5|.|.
TGTGCCAGCAGTTACGACAGTAACTATGGCTACACCTTC
CASSYDSNYGYTF
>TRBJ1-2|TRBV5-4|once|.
TGTGCCAGCAGCTTCTACGACACAGGGAGGGATGGCTACACCTTC
CASSFYDTGRDGYTF
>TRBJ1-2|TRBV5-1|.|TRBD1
TGCGCCAGCAGCTTGGGGCTACAGGGGGCTACTGGCTACACCTTC
CASSLGLQGATGYTF
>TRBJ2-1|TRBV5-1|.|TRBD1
TGCGCCAGCAGCTTGGTGACAGGGAATTACAATGAGCAGTTCTTC
CASSLVTGNYNEQFF
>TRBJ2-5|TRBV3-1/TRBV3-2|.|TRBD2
TGTGCCAGCAGCCAGAGGCTAGCGGGGGGCCTCCAAGAGACCCAGTACTTC
CASSQRLAGGLQETQYF
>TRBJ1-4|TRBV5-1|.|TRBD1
TGCGCCAGCAGCGTTCAGGGGGCCAGGGATGAAAAACTGTTTTTT
CASSVQGARDEKLFF
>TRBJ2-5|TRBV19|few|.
TGTGCCAGTAGAACCCTGGGGGGCGGAGGGACCCAGTACTTC
CASRTLGGGGTQYF
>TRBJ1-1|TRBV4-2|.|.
TGTGCCAGCAGCCGCCCAGGGGTCACTGAAGCTTTCTTT
CASSRPGVTEAFF